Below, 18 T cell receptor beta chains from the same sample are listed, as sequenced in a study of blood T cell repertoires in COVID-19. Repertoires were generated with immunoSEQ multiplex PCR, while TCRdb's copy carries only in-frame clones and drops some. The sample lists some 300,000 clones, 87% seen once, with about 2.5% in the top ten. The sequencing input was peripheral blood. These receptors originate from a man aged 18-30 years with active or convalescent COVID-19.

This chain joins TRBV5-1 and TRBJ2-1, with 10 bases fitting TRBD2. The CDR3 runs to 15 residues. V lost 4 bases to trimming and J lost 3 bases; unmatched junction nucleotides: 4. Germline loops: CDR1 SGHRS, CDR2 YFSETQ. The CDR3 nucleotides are TGCGCCAGCAGCGCGTCTAGCGGGGGCTACAATGAGCAGTTCTTC. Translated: CASSASSGGYNEQFF.

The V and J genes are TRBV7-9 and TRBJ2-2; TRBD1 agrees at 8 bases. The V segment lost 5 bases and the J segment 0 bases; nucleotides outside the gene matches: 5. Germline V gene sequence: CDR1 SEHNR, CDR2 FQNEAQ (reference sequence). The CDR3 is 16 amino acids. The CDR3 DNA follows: TGTGCCAGCAGCACCCCGGACAGGGCGAACACCGGGGAGCTGTTTTTT. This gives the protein CASSTPDRANTGELFF.

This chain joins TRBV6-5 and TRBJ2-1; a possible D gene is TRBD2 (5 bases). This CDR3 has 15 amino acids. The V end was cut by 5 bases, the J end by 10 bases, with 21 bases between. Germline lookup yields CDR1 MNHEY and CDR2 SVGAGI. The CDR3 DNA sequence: TGTGCCAGCAGTCCTCCGGGCCTCCCGGGGAAAGAGCAGTTCTTC. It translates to CASSPPGLPGKEQFF.

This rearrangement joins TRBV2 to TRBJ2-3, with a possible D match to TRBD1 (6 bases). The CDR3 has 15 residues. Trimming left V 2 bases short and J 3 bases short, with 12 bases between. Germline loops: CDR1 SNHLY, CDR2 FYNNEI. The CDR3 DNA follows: TGTGCCAGCAGTGAACAGGGGATTGGGACAGATACGCAGTATTTT. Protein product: CASSEQGIGTDTQYF.

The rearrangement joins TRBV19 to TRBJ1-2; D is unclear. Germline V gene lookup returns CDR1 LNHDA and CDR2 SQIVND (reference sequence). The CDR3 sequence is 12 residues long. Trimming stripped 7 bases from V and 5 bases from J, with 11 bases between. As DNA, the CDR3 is TGTGCCAGTACCTCCGGTGTTTATGGCTACACCTTC. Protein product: CASTSGVYGYTF.

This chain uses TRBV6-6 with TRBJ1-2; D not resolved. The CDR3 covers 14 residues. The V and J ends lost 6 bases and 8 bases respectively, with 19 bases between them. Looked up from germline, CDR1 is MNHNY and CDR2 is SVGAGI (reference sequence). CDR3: CASSPTGGWEGYTF. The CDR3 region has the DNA TGTGCCAGCAGCCCCACTGGAGGCTGGGAGGGCTACACCTTC.

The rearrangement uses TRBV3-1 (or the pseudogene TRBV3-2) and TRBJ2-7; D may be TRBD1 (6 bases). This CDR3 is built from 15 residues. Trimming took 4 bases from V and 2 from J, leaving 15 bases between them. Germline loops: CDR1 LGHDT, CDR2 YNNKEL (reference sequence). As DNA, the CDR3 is TGTGCCAGCAGCCGCGGCCCGGGACAAGCCTACGAGCAGTACTTC. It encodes CASSRGPGQAYEQYF.

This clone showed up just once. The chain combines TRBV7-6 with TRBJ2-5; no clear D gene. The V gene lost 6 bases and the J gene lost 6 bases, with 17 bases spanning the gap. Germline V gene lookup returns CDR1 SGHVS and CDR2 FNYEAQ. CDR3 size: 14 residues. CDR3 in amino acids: CASRPAGPSKTQYF. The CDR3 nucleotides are TGTGCCAGCAGACCCGCAGGTCCCTCCAAGACCCAGTACTTC.

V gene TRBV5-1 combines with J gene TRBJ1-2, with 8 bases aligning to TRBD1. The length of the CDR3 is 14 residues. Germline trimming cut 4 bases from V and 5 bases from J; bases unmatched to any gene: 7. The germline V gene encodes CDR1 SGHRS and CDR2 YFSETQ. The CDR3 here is CASSPQGAFYGYTF. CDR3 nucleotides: TGCGCCAGCAGCCCTCAGGGGGCGTTTTATGGCTACACCTTC.

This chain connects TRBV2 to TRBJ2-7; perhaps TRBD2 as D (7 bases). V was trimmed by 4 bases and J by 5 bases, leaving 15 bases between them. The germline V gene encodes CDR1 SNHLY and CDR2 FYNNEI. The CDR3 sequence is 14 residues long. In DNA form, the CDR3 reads TGTGCCAGCAGTGGGGGCGGGAGACAGGACGAGCAGTACTTC. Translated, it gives CASSGGGRQDEQYF.

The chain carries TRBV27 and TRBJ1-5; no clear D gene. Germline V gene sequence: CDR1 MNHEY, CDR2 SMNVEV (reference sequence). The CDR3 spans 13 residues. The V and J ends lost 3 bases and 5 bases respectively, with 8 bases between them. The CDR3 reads CASSLSRYQPQHF. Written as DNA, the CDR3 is TGTGCCAGCAGTTTGAGCAGGTATCAGCCCCAGCATTTT.

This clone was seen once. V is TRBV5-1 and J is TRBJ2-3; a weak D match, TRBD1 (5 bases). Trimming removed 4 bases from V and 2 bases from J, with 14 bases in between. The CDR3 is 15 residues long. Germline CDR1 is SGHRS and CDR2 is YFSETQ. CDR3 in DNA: TGCGCCAGCAGCCCTAGGGGTCAAAACACAGATACGCAGTATTTT. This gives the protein CASSPRGQNTDTQYF.

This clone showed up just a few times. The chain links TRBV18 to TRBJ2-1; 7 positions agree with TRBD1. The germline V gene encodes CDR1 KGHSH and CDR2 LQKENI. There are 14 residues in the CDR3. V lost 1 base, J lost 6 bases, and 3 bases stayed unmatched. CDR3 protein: CASSPLGQVNEQFF. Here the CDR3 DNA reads TGTGCCAGCTCACCACTCGGACAGGTCAATGAGCAGTTCTTC.

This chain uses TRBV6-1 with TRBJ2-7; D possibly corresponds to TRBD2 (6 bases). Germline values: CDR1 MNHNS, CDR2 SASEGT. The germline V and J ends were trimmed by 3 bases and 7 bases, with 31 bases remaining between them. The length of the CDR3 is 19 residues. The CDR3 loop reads CASSEEGLTPGRTSWEQYF. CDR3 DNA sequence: TGTGCCAGCAGTGAGGAGGGCCTTACTCCGGGACGGACCTCTTGGGAGCAGTACTTC.

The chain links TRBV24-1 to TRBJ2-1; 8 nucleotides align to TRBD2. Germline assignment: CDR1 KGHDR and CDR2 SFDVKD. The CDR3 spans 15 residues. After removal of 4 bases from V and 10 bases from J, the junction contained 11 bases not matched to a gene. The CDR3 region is CATSDPGTGGTEQFF. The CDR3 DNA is TGTGCCACCAGTGACCCCGGGACGGGGGGGACGGAGCAGTTCTTC.

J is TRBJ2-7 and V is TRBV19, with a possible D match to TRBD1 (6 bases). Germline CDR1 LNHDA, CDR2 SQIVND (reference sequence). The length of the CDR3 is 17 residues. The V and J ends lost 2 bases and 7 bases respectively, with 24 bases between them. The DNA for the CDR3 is TGTGCCAGTAGTATAAGGACAGTAGAAGGGGCCATGCGGGAGCAGTACTTC. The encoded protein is CASSIRTVEGAMREQYF.

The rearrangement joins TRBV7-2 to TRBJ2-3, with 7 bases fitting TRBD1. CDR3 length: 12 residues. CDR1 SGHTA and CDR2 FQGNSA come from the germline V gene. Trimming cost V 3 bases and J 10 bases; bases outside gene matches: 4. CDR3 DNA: TGTGCCAGCAGCTTCGGACAGGCAGCGCAGTATTTT. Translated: CASSFGQAAQYF.

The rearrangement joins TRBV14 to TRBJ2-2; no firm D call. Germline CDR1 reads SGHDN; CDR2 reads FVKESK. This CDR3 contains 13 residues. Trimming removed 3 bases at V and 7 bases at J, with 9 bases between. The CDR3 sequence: CASSHRLVGELFF. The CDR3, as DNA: TGTGCCAGCAGCCATAGACTGGTCGGGGAGCTGTTTTTT.